The clone carrying this T cell receptor (beta chain) occurred a few times. Its antigen is still unknown. This sample is drawn from a study of beta chain features in type 1 diabetes. The entirety of the isolated RNA underwent reverse transcription, so expressed TCRB transcripts were sequenced. Only in-frame clones appear in the TCRdb table, and some are missing; sequencing was by immunoSEQ multiplex PCR. The table has 250,000 to 300,000 clones, roughly an eighth seen once. Overall study findings and caveats: When Type 1 diabetes patients were examined, their TCRB CDR3s proved moderately but significantly shorter in all four CD4+ subsets.

The CDR3 has 14 residues. The V gene's germline CDR1 is ENHRY and CDR2 SYGVKD. Trimming cost V 4 bases and J 2 bases; bases outside gene matches: 1. V usage is TRBV10-3 and J usage is TRBJ2-7; 11 positions match TRBD2. Sequencing used naive CD4+ T cells from blood. The sequence came from a young man with type 1 diabetes. CDR3 DNA: TGTGCCATCAGTGGACTAGCGGGAACCTACGAGCAGTACTTC. This translates into CAISGLAGTYEQYF.